The 26 T cell receptor beta chains below all came from one sample that was sequenced in a study of blood T cells in healthy people across ages. Then a second PCR, running about 7 to 11 cycles, was carried out with a sample-barcoded 5' primer and a J-beta primer mix. TCRdb recomputed calls from the 5' RACE reads with MiXCR, one row per CDR3 protein. This repertoire shows around 1,500,000 distinct CDR3 sequences, 42% found once; its top ten account for 7.9%. Material for sequencing was blood. These receptors were obtained from a woman under 30 in good health.

Written as DNA, the CDR3 is TGCAGTGCCCCTCCGTGGAAACCCTTAACTAGCACAGATACGCAGTATTTT. Protein: CSAPPWKPLTSTDTQYF. The chain employs TRBV20-1 and TRBJ2-3, with D unclear. This CDR3 comprises 17 residues. Between the trimmed V and J ends, which lost 6 bases and 0 bases, there was a span of 22 bases. Germline V gene sequence: CDR1 DFQATT, CDR2 SNEGSKA (reference sequence).

This chain joins TRBV5-1 and TRBJ2-7; D not resolved. V shed 0 bases and J shed 3 bases, with 10 bases lying between them. The CDR3 is made up of 14 amino acids. The V gene's germline CDR1 is SGHRS and CDR2 YFSETQ. The CDR3 sequence is CASSLGGPLYEQYF. The CDR3 DNA reads as TGCGCCAGCAGCTTGGGTGGCCCACTCTACGAGCAGTACTTC.

The chain links TRBV7-9 to TRBJ2-7; D not resolved. The CDR3 loop spans 15 amino acids. Germline CDR1 is SEHNR and CDR2 is FQNEAQ (reference sequence). Trimming took 1 base from V and 3 from J, leaving 13 bases between them. The CDR3 loop is CASSLGLDLLYEQYF. The CDR3 DNA reads as TGTGCCAGCAGCTTAGGCTTGGACCTGCTCTACGAGCAGTACTTC.

This clonotype was counted at least ten times. The V gene is TRBV20-1, the J gene TRBJ2-1; 8 positions agree with TRBD2. V was pared by 5 bases and J by 0 bases, with 3 bases of the junction left unmatched. This CDR3 has 14 amino acids. The germline gives CDR1 DFQATT, CDR2 SNEGSKA (reference sequence). The CDR3 region is CSAPSGSSYNEQFF. The CDR3 bases are TGCAGTGCTCCGAGCGGGAGCTCCTACAATGAGCAGTTCTTC.

J is TRBJ1-5 and V is TRBV20-1; 7 bases map to TRBD1. Trimming cost V 3 bases and J 3 bases; bases outside gene matches: 5. This CDR3 is built from 14 residues. Germline V gene lookup returns CDR1 DFQATT and CDR2 SNEGSKA (reference sequence). CDR3 DNA sequence: TGCAGTGCTAGCCCCGGACAGGTCAATCAGCCCCAGCATTTT. Residues: CSASPGQVNQPQHF.

This clonotype was counted a few times. The V and J genes are TRBV20-1 and TRBJ2-5; D is ambiguous. This CDR3 is 13 amino acids long. CDR1 is DFQATT, CDR2 SNEGSKA, per germline (reference sequence). V dropped 3 bases and J dropped 6 bases, with 14 bases sitting between them. The DNA of the CDR3 is TGCAGTGCTAGGTCAGGATCAGTGCAGACCCAGTACTTC. Protein sequence: CSARSGSVQTQYF.

This clonotype was counted only a few times. V gene TRBV12-3 or TRBV12-4 combines with J gene TRBJ1-5; D is unclear. CDR3 length: 12 residues. Trimming stripped 4 bases from V and 4 bases from J, with 5 bases between. The CDR3 DNA reads as TGTGCCAGCAGTTCCGCGAATCAGCCCCAGCATTTT. This encodes CASSSANQPQHF.

This clonotype was detected a few times. This chain connects TRBV7-2 to TRBJ2-7, with a possible D match to TRBD1 (6 bases). This CDR3 region has 13 residues. The germline V and J ends were trimmed by 2 bases and 6 bases, with 11 bases remaining between them. CDR1 is SGHTA, CDR2 FQGNSA, per germline. The CDR3 sequence: CASSLPPGVEQYF. The CDR3 DNA sequence: TGTGCCAGCAGCTTACCACCAGGGGTCGAGCAGTACTTC.

The rearrangement joins TRBV20-1 to TRBJ2-3; the match to TRBD2 covers 7 bases. J gave up 4 bases and V 0 bases, and 10 bases lay outside the gene matches. There are 16 residues in the CDR3. CDR1 DFQATT and CDR2 SNEGSKA come from the germline V gene (reference sequence). CDR3 DNA: TGCAGTGCTAGAGATGGTCGGGAGGCTGGCCCAGATACGCAGTATTTT. Translating gives CSARDGREAGPDTQYF.

The gene calls are TRBV29-1 and TRBJ1-1, with D possibly being TRBD1 (5 bases). CDR3 length equals 15 residues. Trimming cost V 8 bases and J 0 bases, with 19 bases left between them. CDR1 SQVTM and CDR2 ANQGSEA come from the germline V gene. CDR3 amino acids: CSSIGAAYMNTEAFF. In nucleotides, the CDR3 is TGCAGCTCCATAGGGGCAGCGTACATGAACACTGAAGCTTTCTTT.

V is TRBV20-1 and J is TRBJ1-1; no definite D call. The CDR3 is 14 residues long. The V gene lost 5 bases and the J gene lost 0 bases, with 13 bases spanning the gap. The V gene's germline CDR1 is DFQATT and CDR2 SNEGSKA (reference sequence). The CDR3 coding sequence is TGCAGTGCTTCTCGAGCTGGTATGAACACTGAAGCTTTCTTT. Amino acids: CSASRAGMNTEAFF.

The chain is built from TRBV10-3 and TRBJ2-1; 10 bases agree with TRBD2. With V trimmed by 10 bases and J by 8 bases, 11 bases remained unmatched. Germline values: CDR1 ENHRY, CDR2 SYGVKD. CDR3 length equals 14 residues. The CDR3 bases are TGTGCCACCACGGCGGGGACTAGCGCCTATGAGCAGTTCTTC. Encoded protein: CATTAGTSAYEQFF.

This clonotype was seen more than once but under ten times. V gene TRBV12-3 or TRBV12-4 combines with J gene TRBJ2-7, with D uncertain. Trimming took off 6 bases at V and 6 bases at J, with 18 bases between the two ends. The CDR3 runs to 14 residues. The CDR3 DNA reads TGTGCCAGCAGCACAAGGAGTGCGACTGTCGAGCAGTACTTC. Translated, it gives CASSTRSATVEQYF.

The rearrangement uses TRBV27 and TRBJ1-2, with D perhaps TRBD1 (5 bases). Germline loops: CDR1 MNHEY, CDR2 SMNVEV (reference sequence). CDR3 length: 12 amino acids. Trimming removed 10 bases at V and 4 bases at J, with 13 bases between. CDR3: CATSGPGYGYTF. As DNA, the CDR3 is TGTGCCACCTCAGGGCCTGGCTATGGCTACACCTTC.

This clonotype was recorded a few times. V gene TRBV9 combines with J gene TRBJ2-3; D possibly corresponds to TRBD2 (6 bases). The V gene's germline CDR1 is SGDLS and CDR2 YYNGEE. This CDR3 comprises 13 residues. Trimming cost V 0 bases and J 6 bases, with 8 bases left between them. For the CDR3, the DNA is TGTGCCAGCAGCGTAGGGGAGGAGGATACGCAGTATTTT. It specifies CASSVGEEDTQYF.

This clonotype was seen ten or more times. The J gene is TRBJ1-2, the V gene TRBV7-2; D call uncertain. The V and J ends lost 4 bases and 4 bases respectively, with 7 bases between them. The CDR3 is 12 amino acids. The V gene's germline CDR1 is SGHTA and CDR2 FQGNSA. The CDR3, as DNA: TGTGCCAGCAGCTACGACGGCTATGGCTACACCTTC. It codes for CASSYDGYGYTF.

J is TRBJ1-4 and V is TRBV20-1, with D perhaps matching TRBD1 (5 bases). The CDR3 loop spans 15 amino acids. CDR1 and CDR2 from the germline V gene are DFQATT and SNEGSKA (reference sequence). V was clipped by 6 bases and J by 0 bases, with 14 bases between them. The CDR3 DNA sequence: TGCAGTGCCCCGGCAGGGTGGCCAACTAATGAAAAACTGTTTTTT. Translation: CSAPAGWPTNEKLFF.

This clonotype was detected many times. CDR3 in DNA: TGTGCCAGCAGCGGGATCACGGACAGGGAGTTCGGCTATGGCTACACCTTC. This encodes CASSGITDREFGYGYTF. V and J are TRBV7-2 and TRBJ1-2; 8 bases are a match to TRBD1. V was pared by 5 bases and J by 4 bases, with 15 bases of the junction left unmatched. Germline V gene lookup returns CDR1 SGHTA and CDR2 FQGNSA. The CDR3 spans 17 residues. Full variable domain (remainder filled in from reference TRBV7-2 and TRBJ1-2): GAGVSQSPSNKVTEKGKDVELRCDPISGHTALYWYRQSLGQGLEFLIYFQGNSAPDKSGLPSDRFSAERTGGSVSTLTIQRTQQEDSAVYLCASSGITDREFGYGYTFGSGTRLTVV.

This rearrangement joins TRBV6-6 to TRBJ1-2; 10 bases map to TRBD1. CDR3 size: 14 residues. Germline V gene sequence: CDR1 MNHNY, CDR2 SVGAGI (reference sequence). With V trimmed by 6 bases and J by 7 bases, 8 bases remained unmatched. CDR3 protein: CASRPTGGEGGYTF. The CDR3 DNA is TGTGCCAGCAGACCGACAGGGGGCGAGGGTGGCTACACCTTC.

This clonotype has a handful of counts. The V call is TRBV6-2 or TRBV6-3, the J call TRBJ1-5; D is unclear. This CDR3 region has 15 residues. Germline loops: CDR1 MNHEY, CDR2 SVGEGT. Trimming pared 7 bases from V and 1 base from J, leaving 14 bases between. The CDR3 protein is CASNRLGTSNQPQHF. In nucleotides, the CDR3 is TGTGCCAGCAACCGGTTGGGTACGAGCAATCAGCCCCAGCATTTT.

Of note for this clonotype: A much bigger clone sits one base away, suggesting this may be a read error. This chain uses TRBV5-1 with TRBJ2-5; 12 bases match TRBD2. Germline loops: CDR1 SGHRS, CDR2 YFSETQ. This CDR3 is 17 amino acids long. V shed 4 bases and J 11 bases; nucleotides not matched to a gene: 18. CDR3 sequence (DNA): TGCGCCAGCAGCAGAACTAGCGGGAGGTTGACGGTCAATGAGCAGTACTTC. It translates to CASSRTSGRLTVNEQYF.

This sequence joins TRBV18 and TRBJ2-3, with D unclear. Germline-derived CDR1 and CDR2 are KGHSH and LQKENI. Trimming pared 2 bases from V and 0 bases from J, leaving 9 bases between. The length of the CDR3 is 15 residues. CDR3 loop: CASSPGMASTDTQYF. CDR3 DNA: TGTGCCAGCTCACCAGGGATGGCTAGCACAGATACGCAGTATTTT.

As concerns this clonotype: Just one base apart from a much larger clone, this may be a read error. The J gene is TRBJ2-7, the V gene TRBV10-3; TRBD1 agrees at 7 bases. The germline V gene encodes CDR1 ENHRY and CDR2 SYGVKD. This CDR3 contains 15 residues. CDR3 loop: CAISDSRTGAYERYF. The CDR3 nucleotides are TGTGCCATCAGTGATTCCAGGACAGGAGCCTACGAGCGGTACTTC.

This clonotype has a handful of counts. CDR3 nucleotides: TGTGCCAGCAGCCCGTTAGCCGCCCAAGAGACCCAGTACTTC. It is translated as CASSPLAAQETQYF. The rearrangement uses TRBV7-2 and TRBJ2-5; D gene uncertain. Germline CDR1 SGHTA, CDR2 FQGNSA. This CDR3 contains 14 residues. V was trimmed by 5 bases and J by 1 base, leaving 11 bases between them.

V is TRBV30 and J is TRBJ2-2; D gene uncertain. Germline V gene sequence: CDR1 GTSNPN, CDR2 SVGIG (reference sequence). Between the trimmed V and J ends, which lost 2 bases and 10 bases, there was a span of 14 bases. CDR3 size: 13 residues. The CDR3 protein is CAWSPKLKPELFF. CDR3 bases: TGTGCCTGGAGTCCAAAACTTAAACCGGAGCTGTTTTTT.

This chain connects TRBV10-3 to TRBJ1-2; D perhaps matches TRBD1 (6 bases). The V and J ends lost 2 bases and 4 bases respectively, with 11 bases between them. The germline V gene encodes CDR1 ENHRY and CDR2 SYGVKD. This CDR3 is built from 14 residues. CDR3 DNA sequence: TGTGCCATCAGTGAGACGGACAGCCCCTATGGCTACACCTTC. Residues: CAISETDSPYGYTF.